This T cell receptor beta chain originates from a study of cytomegalovirus exposure and HLA in healthy donors. For the study at large: Some 85 million unique TCRs, all from HLA-typed donors, were included in an early release of the data.

PCR was performed using 60 Vbeta and 13 Jbeta primers. The protocol was immunoSEQ multiplex PCR, while the TCRdb copy is restricted to in-frame clones and leaves out a portion. The table records around 140,000 clones, 82% of them present only once. In regard to this clone: The antigen is not known.

Study-wide results and caveats: Cytomegalovirus-associated status was assigned to approximately 160 TCR beta chains. Across all donors, roughly uniform sequencing depth was an assumption of the presence/absence analyses.

Trimming cost V 6 bases and J 4 bases; bases outside gene matches: 9. Germline CDR1 reads SNHLY; CDR2 reads FYNNEI. The CDR3 runs to 15 residues. V and J are TRBV2 and TRBJ1-2, with 9 nucleotides matching TRBD1. The sequencing input was PBMCs. This sequence was found in a woman aged 50 to 60 in good health and CMV-seropositive. This CDR3 reads CASRATGTGFYGYTF. The CDR3 bases are TGTGCCAGCAGGGCGACCGGGACAGGGTTCTATGGCTACACCTTC.